The present TCR beta chain was sequenced within a study of shared clonotypes between healthy human individuals. Study summary: Aged between 18 and 49, the donors were a couple of women and three men. The study used three CD4 naive, three CD4 memory, two CD8 naive and one CD8 memory plate per donor. The study, taken as a whole, reports: The study sampled only blood, and tissue repertoires likely differ. Compared with clonotypes that all four donors shared, non-shared clonotypes had lower generation probabilities.

CDR1 LNHDA and CDR2 SQIVND come from the germline V gene (reference sequence). The CDR3 has 11 amino acids. Trimming took 5 bases from V and 2 from J, leaving 4 bases between them. This clone has just one count. Its antigen is not identified. Different DNA sequences within this sample yield the same CDR3. Some clones are missing from TCRdb's copy, which holds only in-frame ones; the method was immunoSEQ multiplex PCR. The sample holds 2 million to 2.5 million clones, 90% to 95% seen once. This receptor was obtained from a man aged 18 to 29 in good health. Some clones in this sample may be carry-over from other donors' samples. The V gene is TRBV19, the J gene TRBJ2-7; D gene unclear. Sequencing was performed on naive CD4+ T cells from PBMCs. As to subset: CD45RA+ positively selected. The CDR3 DNA follows: TGTGCCAGTAGTGGCGCCTACGAGCAGTACTTC. Protein: CASSGAYEQYF.